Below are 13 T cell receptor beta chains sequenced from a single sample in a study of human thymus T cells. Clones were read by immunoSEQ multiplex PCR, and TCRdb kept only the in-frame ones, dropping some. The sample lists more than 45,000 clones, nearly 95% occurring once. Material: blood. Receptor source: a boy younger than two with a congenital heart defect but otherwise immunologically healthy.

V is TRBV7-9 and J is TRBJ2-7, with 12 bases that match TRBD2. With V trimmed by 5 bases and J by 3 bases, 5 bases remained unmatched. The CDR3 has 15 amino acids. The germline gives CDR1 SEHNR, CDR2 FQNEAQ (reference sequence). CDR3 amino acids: CASSRPGLAGYEQYF. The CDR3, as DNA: TGTGCCAGCAGCCGTCCGGGACTAGCGGGCTACGAGCAGTACTTC.

This CDR3 is CASSPPSRGAMNEQFF. CDR3 DNA: TGTGCCAGCTCACCACCCAGCCGGGGGGCCATGAATGAGCAGTTCTTC. V gene TRBV18 combines with J gene TRBJ2-1, with a possible D match to TRBD2 (7 bases). V lost 0 bases, J lost 7 bases, and 16 bases lay in between. Germline V gives CDR1 KGHSH, CDR2 LQKENI. This CDR3 is 16 amino acids long. Combining the CDR3 with reference TRBV18 and TRBJ2-1 gives the whole variable domain NAGVMQNPRHLVRRRGQEARLRCSPMKGHSHVYWYRQLPEEGLKFMVYLQKENIIDESGMPKERFSAEFPKEGPSILRIQQVVRGDSAAYFCASSPPSRGAMNEQFFGPGTRLTVL.

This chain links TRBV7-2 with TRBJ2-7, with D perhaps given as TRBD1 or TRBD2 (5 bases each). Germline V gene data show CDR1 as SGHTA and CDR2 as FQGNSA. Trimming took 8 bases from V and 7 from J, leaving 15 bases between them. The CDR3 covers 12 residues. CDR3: CASGGAGWEQYF. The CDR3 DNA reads TGTGCCAGCGGGGGAGCCGGGTGGGAGCAGTACTTC. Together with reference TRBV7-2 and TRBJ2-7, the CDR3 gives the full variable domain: GAGVSQSPSNKVTEKGKDVELRCDPISGHTALYWYRQSLGQGLEFLIYFQGNSAPDKSGLPSDRFSAERTGGSVSTLTIQRTQQEDSAVYLCASGGAGWEQYFGPGTRLTVT.

The CDR3 loop reads CASSTGQALGEQYF. For the CDR3, the DNA is TGTGCCAGCAGCACGGGACAGGCCCTTGGAGAGCAGTACTTC. The V gene is TRBV5-4, the J gene TRBJ2-7, with 8 bases identical to TRBD1. Trimming at V came to 4 bases and at J to 7 bases, leaving 10 bases not matched to a gene. The CDR3 extends over 14 amino acids. Germline V lookup: CDR1 SGHNT, CDR2 YYREEE (reference sequence).

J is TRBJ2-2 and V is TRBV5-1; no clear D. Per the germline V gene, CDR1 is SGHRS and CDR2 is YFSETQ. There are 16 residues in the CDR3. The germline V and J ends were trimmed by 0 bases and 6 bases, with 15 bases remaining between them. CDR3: CASSLARSELAGELFF. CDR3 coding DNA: TGCGCCAGCAGCTTGGCCAGGTCTGAATTGGCCGGGGAGCTGTTTTTT.

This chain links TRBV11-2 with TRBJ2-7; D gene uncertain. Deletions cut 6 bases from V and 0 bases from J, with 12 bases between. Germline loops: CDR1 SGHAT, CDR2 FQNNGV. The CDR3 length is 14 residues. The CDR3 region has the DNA TGTGCCAGCAGGGCTGGGGAATTCTCCTACGAGCAGTACTTC. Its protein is CASRAGEFSYEQYF.

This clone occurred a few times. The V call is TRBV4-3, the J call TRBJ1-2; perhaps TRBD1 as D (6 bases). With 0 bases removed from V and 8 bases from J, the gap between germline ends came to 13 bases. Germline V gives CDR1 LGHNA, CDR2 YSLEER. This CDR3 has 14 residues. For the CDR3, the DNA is TGCGCCAGCAGCCAAGATCGGGGGGCTCAAGGCTACACCTTC. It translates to CASSQDRGAQGYTF.

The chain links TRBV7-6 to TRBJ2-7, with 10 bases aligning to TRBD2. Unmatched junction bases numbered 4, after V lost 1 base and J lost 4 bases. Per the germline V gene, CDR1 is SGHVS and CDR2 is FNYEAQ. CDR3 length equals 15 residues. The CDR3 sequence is CASSLEAGGLYEQYF. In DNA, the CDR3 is TGTGCCAGCAGCTTAGAAGCGGGGGGGCTGTACGAGCAGTACTTC.

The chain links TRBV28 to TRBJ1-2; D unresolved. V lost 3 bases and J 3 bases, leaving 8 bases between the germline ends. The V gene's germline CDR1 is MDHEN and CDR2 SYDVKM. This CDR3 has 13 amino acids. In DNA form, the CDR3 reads TGTGCCAGCAGTTTTCGAGTTGACTATGGCTACACCTTC. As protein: CASSFRVDYGYTF.

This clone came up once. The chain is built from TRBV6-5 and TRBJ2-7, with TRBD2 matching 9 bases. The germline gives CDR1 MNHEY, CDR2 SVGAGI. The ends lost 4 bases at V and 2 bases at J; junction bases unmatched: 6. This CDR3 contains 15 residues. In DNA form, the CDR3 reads TGTGCCAGCAGTTTCGCCGGGACTAGCCCCTACGAGCAGTACTTC. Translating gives CASSFAGTSPYEQYF.

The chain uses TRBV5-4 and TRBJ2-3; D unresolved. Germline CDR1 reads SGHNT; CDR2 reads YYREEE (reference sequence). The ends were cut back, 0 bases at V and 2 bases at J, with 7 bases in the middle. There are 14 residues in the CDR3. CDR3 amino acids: CASSLVGLTDTQYF. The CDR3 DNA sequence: TGTGCCAGCAGCTTGGTCGGGCTCACAGATACGCAGTATTTT.

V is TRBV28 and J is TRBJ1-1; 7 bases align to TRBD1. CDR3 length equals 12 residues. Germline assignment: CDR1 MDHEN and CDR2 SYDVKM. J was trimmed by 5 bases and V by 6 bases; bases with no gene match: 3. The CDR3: CASRSGGTEAFF. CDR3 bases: TGTGCCAGCAGATCAGGGGGGACTGAAGCTTTCTTT.

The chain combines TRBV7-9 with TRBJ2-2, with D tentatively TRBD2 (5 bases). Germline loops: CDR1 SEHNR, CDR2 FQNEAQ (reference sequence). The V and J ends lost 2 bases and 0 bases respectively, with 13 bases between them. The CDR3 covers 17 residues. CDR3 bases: TGTGCCAGCAGCTTATCACCGGGAACCTCGAACACCGGGGAGCTGTTTTTT. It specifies CASSLSPGTSNTGELFF.